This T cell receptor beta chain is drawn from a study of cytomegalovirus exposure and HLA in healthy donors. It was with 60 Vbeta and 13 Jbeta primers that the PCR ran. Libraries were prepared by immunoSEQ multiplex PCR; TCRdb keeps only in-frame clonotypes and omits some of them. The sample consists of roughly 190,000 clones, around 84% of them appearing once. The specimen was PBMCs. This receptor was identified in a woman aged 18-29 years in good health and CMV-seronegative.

CDR3 coding DNA: TGTGCCAGCAGCTTATCTCAGGAGCAGTTCTTC. This encodes CASSLSQEQFF. V usage is TRBV7-9 and J usage is TRBJ2-1; no firm D call. The V gene lost 2 bases and the J gene lost 10 bases, with 6 bases spanning the gap. The CDR3 runs to 11 residues. Per the germline V gene, CDR1 is SEHNR and CDR2 is FQNEAQ (reference sequence).